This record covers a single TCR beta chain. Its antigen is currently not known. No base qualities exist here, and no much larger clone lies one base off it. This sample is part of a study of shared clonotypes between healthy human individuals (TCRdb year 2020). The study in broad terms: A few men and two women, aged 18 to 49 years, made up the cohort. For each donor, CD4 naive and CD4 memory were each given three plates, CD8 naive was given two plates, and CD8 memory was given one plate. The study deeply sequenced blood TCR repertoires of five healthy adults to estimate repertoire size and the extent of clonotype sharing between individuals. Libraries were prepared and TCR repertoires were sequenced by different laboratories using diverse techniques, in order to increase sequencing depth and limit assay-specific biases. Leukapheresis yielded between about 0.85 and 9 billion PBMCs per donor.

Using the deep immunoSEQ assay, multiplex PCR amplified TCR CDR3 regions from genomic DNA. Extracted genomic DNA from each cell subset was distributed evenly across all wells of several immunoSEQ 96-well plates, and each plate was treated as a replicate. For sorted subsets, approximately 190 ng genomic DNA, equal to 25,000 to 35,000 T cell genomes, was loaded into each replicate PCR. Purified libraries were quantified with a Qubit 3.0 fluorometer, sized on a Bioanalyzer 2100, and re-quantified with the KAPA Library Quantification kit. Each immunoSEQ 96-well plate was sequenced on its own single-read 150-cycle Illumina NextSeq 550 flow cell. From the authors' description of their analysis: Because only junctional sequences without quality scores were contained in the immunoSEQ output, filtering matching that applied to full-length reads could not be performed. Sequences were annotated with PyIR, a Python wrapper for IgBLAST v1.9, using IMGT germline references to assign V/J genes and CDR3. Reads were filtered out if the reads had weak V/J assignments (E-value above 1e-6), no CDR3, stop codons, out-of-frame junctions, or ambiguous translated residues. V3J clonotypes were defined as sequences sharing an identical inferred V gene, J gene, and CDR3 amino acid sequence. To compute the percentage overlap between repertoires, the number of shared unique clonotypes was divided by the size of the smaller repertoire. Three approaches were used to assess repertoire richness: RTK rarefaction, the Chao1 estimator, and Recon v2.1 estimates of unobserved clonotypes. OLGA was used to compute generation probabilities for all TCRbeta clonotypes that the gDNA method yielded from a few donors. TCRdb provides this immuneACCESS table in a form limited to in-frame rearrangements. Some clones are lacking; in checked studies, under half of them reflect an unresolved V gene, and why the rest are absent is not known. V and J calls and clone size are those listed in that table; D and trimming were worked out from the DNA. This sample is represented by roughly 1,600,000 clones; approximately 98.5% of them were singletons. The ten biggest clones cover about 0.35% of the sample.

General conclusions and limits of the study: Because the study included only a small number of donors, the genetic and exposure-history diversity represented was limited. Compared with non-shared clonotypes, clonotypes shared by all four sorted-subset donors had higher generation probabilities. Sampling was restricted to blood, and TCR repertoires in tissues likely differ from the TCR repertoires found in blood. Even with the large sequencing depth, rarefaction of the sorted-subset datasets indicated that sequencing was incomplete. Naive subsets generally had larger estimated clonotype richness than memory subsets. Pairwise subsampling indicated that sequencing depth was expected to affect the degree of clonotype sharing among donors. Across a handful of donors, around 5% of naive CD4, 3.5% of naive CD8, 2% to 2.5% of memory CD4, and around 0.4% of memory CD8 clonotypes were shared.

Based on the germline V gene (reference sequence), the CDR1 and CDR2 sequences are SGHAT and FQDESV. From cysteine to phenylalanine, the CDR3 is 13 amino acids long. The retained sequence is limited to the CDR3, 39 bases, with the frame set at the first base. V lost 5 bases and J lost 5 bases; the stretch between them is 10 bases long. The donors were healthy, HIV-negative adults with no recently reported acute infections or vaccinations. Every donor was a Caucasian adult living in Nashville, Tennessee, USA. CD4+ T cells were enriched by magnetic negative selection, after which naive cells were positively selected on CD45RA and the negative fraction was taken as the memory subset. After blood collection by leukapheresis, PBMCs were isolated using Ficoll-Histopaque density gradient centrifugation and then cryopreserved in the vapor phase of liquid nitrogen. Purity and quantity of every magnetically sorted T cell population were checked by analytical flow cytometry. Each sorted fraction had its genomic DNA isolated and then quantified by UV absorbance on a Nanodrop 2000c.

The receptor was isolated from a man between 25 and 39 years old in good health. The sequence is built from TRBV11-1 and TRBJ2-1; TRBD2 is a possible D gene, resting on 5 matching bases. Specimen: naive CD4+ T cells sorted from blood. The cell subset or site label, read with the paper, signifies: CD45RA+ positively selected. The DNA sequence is TGTGCCAGCAGCCCCCGGGAACACAATGAGCAGTTCTTC. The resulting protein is CASSPREHNEQFF.